The 11 T cell receptor beta chains listed next were all sequenced from one sample in a study of blood T cells in healthy people across ages. Using a J-beta primer mix together with a sample-barcoded 5' primer, a second PCR was run for roughly 6 to 12 cycles. TCRdb used MiXCR to reprocess the 5' RACE reads, holding one entry per CDR3 protein. The sample yields hundreds of thousands of distinct CDR3 sequences, about half seen once. The sample taken for sequencing was blood. These receptors all come from an elderly man in good health.

This clonotype was detected only a few times. The V call is TRBV20-1, the J call TRBJ2-1, with D hard to call. Germline-derived CDR1 and CDR2 are DFQATT and SNEGSKA (reference sequence). The CDR3 contains 11 residues. Trimming cost V 4 bases and J 10 bases, with 11 bases left between them. The CDR3 is CSAMPLSEQFF. DNA for the CDR3: TGCAGTGCTATGCCGCTTTCGGAGCAGTTCTTC.

This clonotype has more than one count but fewer than ten. This chain links TRBV9 with TRBJ2-3, with 10 bases identical to TRBD1. CDR1 is SGDLS, CDR2 YYNGEE, per germline. The CDR3 length is 15 residues. The trim removed 4 bases at V and 2 bases at J, leaving 4 bases unmatched. CDR3 region: CASSTRQGATDTQYF. Here the CDR3 DNA reads TGTGCCAGCAGCACCCGACAGGGGGCCACAGATACGCAGTATTTT. Based on the CDR3 plus reference TRBV9 and TRBJ2-3, the full variable domain is DSGVTQTPKHLITATGQRVTLRCSPRSGDLSVYWYQQSLDQGLQFLIQYYNGEERAKGNILERFSAQQFPDLHSELNLSSLELGDSALYFCASSTRQGATDTQYFGPGTRLTVL.

This chain links TRBV28 with TRBJ2-3; 11 bases fit TRBD2. Trimming took 4 bases from V and 3 from J; bases not matched to a gene: 6. The CDR3 totals 16 residues. Looked up from germline, CDR1 is MDHEN and CDR2 is SYDVKM. The CDR3 spells CASSYLLAGVTDTQYF. The CDR3 bases are TGTGCCAGCAGTTACTTACTAGCGGGAGTGACAGATACGCAGTATTTT.

This clonotype was seen more than once but under ten times. The chain recombines TRBV7-2 with TRBJ1-2; 10 nucleotides align to TRBD1. Unmatched junction bases numbered 5, after V lost 3 bases and J lost 4 bases. CDR1 SGHTA and CDR2 FQGNSA come from the germline V gene. CDR3 length: 15 amino acids. As DNA, the CDR3 is TGTGCCAGCAGCTTCCAGACAGGGGGCCTCTATGGCTACACCTTC. Encoded protein: CASSFQTGGLYGYTF.

This clonotype was found a few times. This chain uses TRBV30 with TRBJ1-2, with D uncertain. Trimming took 2 bases from V and 7 from J, leaving 11 bases between them. The length of the CDR3 is 12 residues. From germline, CDR1 is GTSNPN and CDR2 SVGIG (reference sequence). In DNA form, the CDR3 reads TGTGCCTGGAGTATGTCGGGAGGTGGCTACACCTTC. It codes for CAWSMSGGGYTF.

In its sample, this clonotype was seen a few times. This chain uses TRBV30 with TRBJ2-5, with D tentatively TRBD2 (5 bases). CDR3 length: 13 amino acids. The germline V gene encodes CDR1 GTSNPN and CDR2 SVGIG (reference sequence). The V gene lost 5 bases and the J gene lost 1 base, with 11 bases spanning the gap. The CDR3 here is CAWGSTSQETQYF. The CDR3 bases are TGTGCCTGGGGCTCCACTAGCCAAGAGACCCAGTACTTC.

The chain couples TRBV7-2 to TRBJ1-4; 7 nucleotides align to TRBD1. Looked up from germline, CDR1 is SGHTA and CDR2 is FQGNSA. The CDR3 extends over 14 amino acids. V lost 5 bases to trimming and J lost 5 bases; unmatched junction nucleotides: 5. Written as DNA, the CDR3 is TGTGCCAGCAGCCCATCGACAGGGAATGAAAAACTGTTTTTT. Amino acid sequence: CASSPSTGNEKLFF.

This clonotype appeared many times. The chain carries TRBV28 and TRBJ2-7; D is tentatively TRBD1 or TRBD2 (7 bases each). Germline loops: CDR1 MDHEN, CDR2 SYDVKM. CDR3 size: 14 residues. V lost 6 bases to trimming and J lost 5 bases, with 17 bases between them. The CDR3 DNA is TGTGCCAGCAGAAGAGGGGGCGGGAGCCACGAGCAGTACTTC. It translates to CASRRGGGSHEQYF.

This clonotype was observed once. This chain links TRBV24-1 with TRBJ2-5, with D possibly being TRBD1 or TRBD2 (5 bases each). CDR3 length equals 15 residues. V lost 3 bases to trimming and J lost 5 bases, with 15 bases between them. Germline CDR1 KGHDR, CDR2 SFDVKD. CDR3 sequence (DNA): TGTGCCACCAGTGATCCCTGGGACCCACGGGAGACCCAGTACTTC. Translating gives CATSDPWDPRETQYF.

V and J are TRBV27 and TRBJ2-7; 10 positions agree with TRBD2. Germline V gives CDR1 MNHEY, CDR2 SMNVEV (reference sequence). J gave up 5 bases and V 6 bases, and 10 bases lay outside the gene matches. CDR3 length: 15 amino acids. This CDR3 is CASRIEAGGLHEQYF. CDR3 nucleotides: TGTGCCAGCAGAATTGAAGCGGGGGGGCTCCACGAGCAGTACTTC.

This clonotype was observed a few times. The chain has TRBV9 and TRBJ2-1; 8 positions agree with TRBD1. There are 15 residues in the CDR3. In germline, CDR1 is SGDLS, CDR2 YYNGEE. V was pared by 1 base and J by 4 bases, with 4 bases of the junction left unmatched. The CDR3 reads CASSVTGQEYNEQFF. The CDR3 DNA is TGTGCCAGCAGCGTAACGGGACAGGAATACAATGAGCAGTTCTTC.